Each of the 8 T cell receptor beta chains below was sequenced from the same sample in a study of cytomegalovirus exposure and HLA in healthy donors. The PCR ran on 60 Vbeta and 13 Jbeta primers. The protocol was immunoSEQ multiplex PCR, while the TCRdb copy is restricted to in-frame clones and leaves out a portion. The table shows about 200,000 clones, with roughly 80% occurring only once. The source material was PBMCs. The receptors were gathered from a man younger than 40 in good health and CMV-seronegative.

The CDR3 nucleotides are TGTGCCACCAAAGGACAGGGGGCTTGGGAGACCCAGTACTTC. Translated: CATKGQGAWETQYF. The rearrangement joins TRBV6-5 to TRBJ2-5, with TRBD1 matching 11 bases. V lost 10 bases and J lost 5; bases outside the gene matches: 9. This CDR3 region has 14 residues. Looked up from germline, CDR1 is MNHEY and CDR2 is SVGAGI.

The rearrangement joins TRBV7-6 to TRBJ2-4; no firm D call. The V end lost 1 base, the J end lost 12 bases, and 13 bases lay between the germline ends. The CDR3 is 13 residues long. Germline values: CDR1 SGHVS, CDR2 FNYEAQ. The CDR3 protein is CASSLGTQKHQYF. Written as DNA, the CDR3 is TGTGCCAGCAGCTTAGGTACCCAGAAACATCAGTACTTC.

This clone was observed once. The chain is built from TRBV5-6 and TRBJ2-7, with D perhaps TRBD2 (5 bases). Trimming shortened V by 4 bases and J by 3 bases, and 8 bases separated the two germline ends. From germline, CDR1 is SGHDT and CDR2 YYEEEE. This CDR3 is 12 amino acids long. This CDR3 reads CASSVRDYEQYF. CDR3 nucleotides: TGTGCCAGCAGCGTGAGGGACTACGAGCAGTACTTC.

This chain links TRBV5-1 with TRBJ2-4; TRBD2 aligns across 9 bases. Germline trimming cut 4 bases from V and 5 bases from J; bases unmatched to any gene: 4. The CDR3 is made up of 14 amino acids. Germline CDR1 SGHRS, CDR2 YFSETQ. The DNA of the CDR3 is TGCGCCAGCAGCCCATTAGCGGGGGAAAACATTCAGTACTTC. Its protein product is CASSPLAGENIQYF.

The chain combines TRBV10-3 with TRBJ2-1, with a tentative D call TRBD2 (5 bases). V was clipped by 0 bases and J by 0 bases, with 6 bases between them. CDR1 is ENHRY, CDR2 SYGVKD, per germline. This CDR3 contains 15 residues. CDR3 DNA: TGTGCCATCAGTGAGTCGGGGAGCTCCTACAATGAGCAGTTCTTC. It encodes CAISESGSSYNEQFF.

In its sample, this clone was seen once. This chain joins TRBV11-2 and TRBJ2-7; 7 bases align to TRBD1. Trimming at V came to 4 bases and at J to 3 bases, leaving 9 bases not matched to a gene. In germline, CDR1 is SGHAT, CDR2 FQNNGV. The length of the CDR3 is 15 residues. CDR3 residues: CASSSARGLHYEQYF. Here the CDR3 DNA reads TGTGCCAGCAGCTCCGCGAGGGGGCTCCACTACGAGCAGTACTTC. Looking up the rest from reference TRBV11-2 and TRBJ2-7 gives the full variable domain: EAGVAQSPRYKIIEKRQSVAFWCNPISGHATLYWYQQILGQGPKLLIQFQNNGVVDDSQLPKDRFSAERLKGVDSTLKIQPAKLEDSAVYLCASSSARGLHYEQYFGPGTRLTVT.

This clone was detected only a few times. The chain is built from TRBV5-6 and TRBJ1-2, with D perhaps matching TRBD1 (5 bases). There are 18 residues in the CDR3. Germline CDR1 reads SGHDT; CDR2 reads YYEEEE. Trimming removed 4 bases at V and 3 bases at J, with 25 bases between. DNA for the CDR3: TGTGCCAGCAGCCGCCTTATTAGATTCAGGGAGGCGGACTATGGCTACACCTTC. Amino acid sequence: CASSRLIRFREADYGYTF.

Details on this clone: The junction and the germline gene differ at one end; a read error may be behind it. This rearrangement joins TRBV9 to TRBJ1-1; TRBD1 aligns across 9 bases. The V gene's germline CDR1 is SGDLS and CDR2 YYNGEE. The CDR3 consists of 13 residues. Here the CDR3 DNA reads TGTGCCAGCAGCACCGGGACAGGGCCCGTCGAGGGGTTT. It translates to CASSTGTGPVEGF.